This entry lists 20 T cell receptor beta chains sequenced from one sample in a study of blood T cell repertoires in COVID-19. The method was immunoSEQ multiplex PCR; TCRdb's version includes in-frame clones alone and lacks a portion of them. The sample carries approximately 250,000 clones, around 90% recorded once. The sequencing sample was made of peripheral blood. The receptors here all came from a man in his thirties or forties with COVID-19, enrolled during active disease.

The chain employs TRBV27 and TRBJ1-2, with TRBD1 matching over 8 bases. CDR1 is MNHEY and CDR2 is SMNVEV in the germline V gene (reference sequence). The J segment lost 3 bases and the V segment lost 2 bases, leaving 5 bases of the junction unmatched. CDR3 length: 15 residues. This CDR3 reads CASSLGGQGYYGYTF. The CDR3 nucleotides are TGTGCCAGCAGTTTAGGAGGACAGGGCTACTATGGCTACACCTTC.

The chain carries TRBV7-9 and TRBJ2-7, with 9 bases fitting TRBD1. The germline V gene has CDR1 SEHNR and CDR2 FQNEAQ (reference sequence). The length of the CDR3 is 13 residues. V lost 5 bases, J lost 4 bases, and 3 bases stayed unmatched. CDR3 nucleotides: TGTGCCAGCAGCCCTGGGACAGGGTACGAGCAGTACTTC. It is translated as CASSPGTGYEQYF. Together with reference TRBV7-9 and TRBJ2-7, the CDR3 gives the full variable domain: DTGVSQNPRHKITKRGQNVTFRCDPISEHNRLYWYRQTLGQGPEFLTYFQNEAQLEKSRLLSDRFSAERPKGSFSTLEIQRTEQGDSAMYLCASSPGTGYEQYFGPGTRLTVT.

The genes are TRBV7-3 and TRBJ1-2; 12 nucleotides align to TRBD1. The CDR3 has 16 residues. Germline values: CDR1 SGHTA, CDR2 FQGTGA. V dropped 3 bases and J dropped 6; count of bases not matched to a gene: 8. The CDR3 coding sequence is TGTGCCAGCAGCTTCGGCCCGGGACAGGGGGCTAATGGCTACACCTTC. Amino acids: CASSFGPGQGANGYTF.

A few counts support this clone. The chain couples TRBV29-1 to TRBJ2-2; D is uncertain. This CDR3 has 11 residues. V was clipped by 4 bases and J by 10 bases, with 10 bases between them. The V gene's germline CDR1 is SQVTM and CDR2 ANQGSEA. The CDR3 coding sequence is TGCAGCGTTGGCGTGTACCCGGAGCTGTTTTTT. Translation: CSVGVYPELFF.

The chain has TRBV2 and TRBJ2-1, with D maybe TRBD2 (6 bases). This CDR3 has 15 amino acids. The germline V gene has CDR1 SNHLY and CDR2 FYNNEI. V was cut by 6 bases and J by 0 bases, with 12 bases left in between. CDR3 coding DNA: TGTGCCAGCAGGGGGGACTCCAGCTCCTACAATGAGCAGTTCTTC. Its protein is CASRGDSSSYNEQFF. The full variable domain, with the rest looked up from reference TRBV2 and TRBJ2-1, is EPEVTQTPSHQVTQMGQEVILRCVPISNHLYFYWYRQILGQKVEFLVSFYNNEISEKSEIFDDQFSVERPDGSNFTLKIRSTKLEDSAMYFCASRGDSSSYNEQFFGPGTRLTVL.

The chain couples TRBV9 to TRBJ2-7; D is perhaps TRBD2 (6 bases). CDR3 length: 13 residues. Germline V lookup: CDR1 SGDLS, CDR2 YYNGEE. Trimming left V 0 bases short and J 6 bases short, with 10 bases between. CDR3 amino acids: CASSVELAGEQYF. The CDR3 DNA sequence: TGTGCCAGCAGCGTAGAACTAGCCGGCGAGCAGTACTTC.

On this clone itself: Other DNA sequences in the same sample also yield this CDR3. The chain uses TRBV5-1 and TRBJ2-5, with 9 bases that match TRBD1. Germline CDR1 and CDR2: SGHRS and YFSETQ. The CDR3 loop spans 14 amino acids. Losses at the gene ends were 0 bases for V and 3 bases for J; bases not matched to a gene: 0. The CDR3 coding sequence is TGCGCCAGCAGCTTGGGACAGGGGGAAGAGACCCAGTACTTC. Protein product: CASSLGQGEETQYF.

This chain joins TRBV2 and TRBJ2-4; 7 bases align to TRBD2. The germline V gene encodes CDR1 SNHLY and CDR2 FYNNEI. Germline trimming cut 4 bases from V and 7 bases from J; bases unmatched to any gene: 4. The CDR3 is 13 residues long. CDR3 region: CASSAGGYNIQYF. The CDR3 DNA follows: TGTGCCAGCAGTGCGGGGGGTTATAACATTCAGTACTTC. The full variable domain, in which reference TRBV2 and TRBJ2-4 provide the parts outside the CDR3, is EPEVTQTPSHQVTQMGQEVILRCVPISNHLYFYWYRQILGQKVEFLVSFYNNEISEKSEIFDDQFSVERPDGSNFTLKIRSTKLEDSAMYFCASSAGGYNIQYFGAGTRLSVL.

The chain links TRBV12-3 or TRBV12-4 to TRBJ1-1, with no clear D. V was trimmed by 6 bases and J by 3 bases, leaving 11 bases between them. The CDR3 has 13 residues. The CDR3 DNA is TGTGCCAGCAGAAAGGTGGCGGACACTGAAGCTTTCTTT. Protein product: CASRKVADTEAFF.

The chain couples TRBV5-5 to TRBJ2-7; tentatively, D is TRBD2 (6 bases). The CDR3 runs to 14 residues. Trimming left V 3 bases short and J 2 bases short, with 12 bases between. CDR1 is SGHKS and CDR2 is YYEKEE in the germline V gene (reference sequence). CDR3 amino acids: CASSSRDSAYEQYF. In nucleotides, the CDR3 is TGTGCCAGCAGCTCCCGGGACTCAGCCTACGAGCAGTACTTC.

The V call is TRBV2, the J call TRBJ1-5; 8 positions match TRBD1. The CDR3 extends over 14 amino acids. Germline trimming cut 7 bases from V and 0 bases from J; bases unmatched to any gene: 2. CDR1 and CDR2 from the germline V gene are SNHLY and FYNNEI. The CDR3 DNA follows: TGTGCCAGCATGGACAGGGCTAGCAATCAGCCCCAGCATTTT. It is translated as CASMDRASNQPQHF.

This clone was counted only a few times. This rearrangement joins TRBV5-4 to TRBJ2-1; 16 bases line up with TRBD2. The CDR3 consists of 19 residues. Germline CDR1 is SGHNT and CDR2 is YYREEE (reference sequence). Trimming cost V 0 bases and J 2 bases; bases outside gene matches: 5. The CDR3 sequence is CASSLASGTSGGAYNEQFF. As DNA, the CDR3 is TGTGCCAGCAGCTTGGCCTCTGGGACTAGCGGGGGGGCCTACAATGAGCAGTTCTTC.

This sequence joins TRBV29-1 and TRBJ1-1; 12 bases align to TRBD1. This CDR3 comprises 15 residues. The germline V gene encodes CDR1 SQVTM and CDR2 ANQGSEA. V was clipped by 3 bases and J by 4 bases; unmatched bases: 6. The CDR3: CSVEGQGARITEAFF. The CDR3 coding sequence is TGCAGCGTTGAGGGACAGGGGGCGCGAATCACTGAAGCTTTCTTT.

The chain is built from TRBV5-4 and TRBJ2-7, with D perhaps matching TRBD1 (6 bases). The CDR3 totals 13 residues. V lost 0 bases and J lost 5, with 9 bases in between. In germline, CDR1 is SGHNT, CDR2 YYREEE (reference sequence). The CDR3 loop is CASSLGQGNEQYF. The DNA of the CDR3 is TGTGCCAGCAGCTTGGGGCAGGGGAACGAGCAGTACTTC.

This chain joins TRBV5-4 and TRBJ2-1; 8 bases match TRBD2. CDR1 and CDR2 (germline): SGHNT, YYREEE (reference sequence). Trimming removed 0 bases from V and 3 bases from J; junction bases left unmatched: 5. This CDR3 has 16 residues. This chain's CDR3 is CASSLEPGGLYNEQFF. The DNA for the CDR3 is TGTGCCAGCAGCTTGGAGCCGGGGGGGCTCTACAATGAGCAGTTCTTC.

This chain connects TRBV5-1 to TRBJ1-2; TRBD1 agrees at 7 bases. The CDR3 spans 13 residues. Trimming took 4 bases from V and 6 from J; bases not matched to a gene: 6. The V gene's germline CDR1 is SGHRS and CDR2 YFSETQ. The DNA for the CDR3 is TGCGCCAGCAGCCGCGACAGGGTGGATGGCTACACCTTC. It yields the protein CASSRDRVDGYTF.

The chain joins TRBV25-1 to TRBJ2-7; TRBD1 matches 9 bases. V lost 6 bases and J lost 2; bases outside the gene matches: 5. In germline, CDR1 is MGHDK, CDR2 SYGVNS. CDR3 length equals 14 residues. The CDR3 spells CASRGTGPPYEQYF. CDR3 in DNA: TGTGCCAGCAGGGGGACAGGGCCCCCCTACGAGCAGTACTTC.

CDR3 loop: CASGDGGGQFF. In DNA, the CDR3 is TGTGCCAGCGGAGACGGGGGAGGGCAGTTCTTC. The chain combines TRBV6-5 with TRBJ2-1; possibly TRBD2 for D (6 bases). V lost 8 bases, J lost 12 bases, and 14 bases lay in between. Germline CDR1 and CDR2: MNHEY and SVGAGI. The length of the CDR3 is 11 residues.

V is TRBV18 and J is TRBJ2-7; D may be TRBD2 (6 bases). This CDR3 contains 17 residues. The V gene's germline CDR1 is KGHSH and CDR2 LQKENI. Trimming stripped 0 bases from V and 0 bases from J, with 15 bases between. The CDR3: CASSPPSGGVDSYEQYF. The DNA of the CDR3 is TGTGCCAGCTCACCACCGTCGGGCGGGGTCGACTCCTACGAGCAGTACTTC.

V usage is TRBV4-1 and J usage is TRBJ1-5; D unresolved. Deletions cut 0 bases from V and 1 base from J, with 10 bases between. Germline-derived CDR1 and CDR2 are MGHRA and YSYEKL. The CDR3 has 16 amino acids. The CDR3 DNA follows: TGCGCCAGCAGCCAAGAATTGAGAAAGAGCAATCAGCCCCAGCATTTT. Its protein is CASSQELRKSNQPQHF.